This T cell receptor beta chain comes out of a study of cytomegalovirus exposure and HLA in healthy donors. The CDR3 is 16 amino acids. Losses at the gene ends were 10 bases for V and 1 base for J; bases not matched to a gene: 11. Germline-derived CDR1 and CDR2 are SNHLY and FYNNEI. PCR was performed using 60 Vbeta and 13 Jbeta primers. Profiling relied on immunoSEQ multiplex PCR, and the TCRdb table lists in-frame clones only, not all of them. The sample has some 130,000 clones; roughly three quarters are singletons. The sequence was collected from a middle-aged woman in good health and CMV-seronegative. V usage is TRBV2 and J usage is TRBJ2-7, with 12 bases fitting TRBD2. The sequencing input was PBMCs. The CDR3 DNA reads TGTGCCACCTCGAAGGGGACTAGCGGGTTTTCCTACGAGCAGTACTTC. Protein sequence: CATSKGTSGFSYEQYF.